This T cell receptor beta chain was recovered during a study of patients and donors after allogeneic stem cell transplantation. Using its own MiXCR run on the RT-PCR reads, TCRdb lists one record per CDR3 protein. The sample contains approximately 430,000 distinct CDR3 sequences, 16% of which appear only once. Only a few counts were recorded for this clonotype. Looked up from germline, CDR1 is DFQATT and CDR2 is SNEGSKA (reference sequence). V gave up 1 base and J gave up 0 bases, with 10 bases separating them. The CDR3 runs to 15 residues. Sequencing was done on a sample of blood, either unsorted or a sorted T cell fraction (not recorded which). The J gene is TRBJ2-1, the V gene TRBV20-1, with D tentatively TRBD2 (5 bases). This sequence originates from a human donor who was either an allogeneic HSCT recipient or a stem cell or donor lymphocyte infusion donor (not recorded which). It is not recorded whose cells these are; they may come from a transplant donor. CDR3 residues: CSARVGGSSYNEQFF. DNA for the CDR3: TGCAGTGCTAGAGTGGGTGGGAGCTCCTACAATGAGCAGTTCTTC.